This T cell receptor (beta chain) was sequenced for a study of T cells in Graves' hyperthyroidism and ophthalmopathy. Study context: Once the initial diagnosis was made, peripheral blood was obtained before any treatment.

Around 10 ml fresh peripheral blood yielded the PBMCs. V lost 5 bases, J lost 6 bases, and 19 bases lay in between. CDR3 length equals 16 residues. Germline V lookup: CDR1 PRHDT, CDR2 FYEKMQ (reference sequence). RNA transcripts served as the template for amplifying TCR beta CDR3 regions. First-round RT-PCR of the TCR CDR3 relied on the HTBI primer set. TCRdb reprocessed the multiplex PCR reads via MiXCR and lists one record per CDR3 protein. In the table there are a few hundred thousand distinct CDR3 sequences, roughly an eighth of which are singletons. Findings of the study overall: Ophthalmopathy, which appeared later, was predicted by the model a median 6.5 months before onset. Most thyroid clonotypes with frequency above 0.001 were detected in blood.

This clonotype was recorded at least ten times. Antigen: not known. The gene calls are TRBV13 and TRBJ1-4; D call uncertain. Sequencing was performed on blood. This sequence was found in a woman aged 40 to 49 with Graves' ophthalmopathy. CDR3 sequence reads: CASSQRSSEIYEKLFF. CDR3 nucleotides: TGTGCCAGCAGCCAAAGGTCTTCAGAGATCTATGAAAAACTGTTTTTT. Complete variable domain (other parts from reference TRBV13 and TRBJ1-4): AAGVIQSPRHLIKEKRETATLKCYPIPRHDTVYWYQQGPGQDPQFLISFYEKMQSDKGSIPDRFSAQQFSDYHSELNMSSLELGDSALYFCASSQRSSEIYEKLFFGSGTQLSVL.